This TCR beta chain was recovered during a study of blood T cells in healthy people across ages. This clonotype came up a few times. Germline V gives CDR1 MNHEY, CDR2 SMNVEV (reference sequence). The CDR3 has 15 amino acids. V lost 5 bases, J lost 2 bases, and 5 bases stayed unmatched. Sample-barcoded 5' priming and a J-beta primer mix drove a second PCR of about 6 to 11 cycles. TCRdb ran MiXCR on the 5' RACE reads and lists one entry per CDR3 protein. The profile shows about 1.8 million distinct CDR3 sequences, about 50% of them singletons. This chain links TRBV27 with TRBJ2-5, with 10 bases fitting TRBD1. Material for sequencing was blood. The origin of this receptor is a middle-aged woman in good health. Written as DNA, the CDR3 is TGTGCCAGCAGTGACAGGGGGCAGGGACAAGAGACCCAGTACTTC. It yields the protein CASSDRGQGQETQYF.